The 28 T cell receptor beta chains below all came from one sample that was sequenced in a study of blood T cell repertoires in COVID-19 (dated by TCRdb to between 2020 and 2021). To prepare the library, the immunoSEQ multiplex PCR assay was applied. In its TCRdb copy, this immuneACCESS table keeps in-frame sequences only and misses some clones. Where compared with another copy, unresolved V genes explain less than half of these, and the others have no known cause. This sample has around 180,000 clones in its table, and 80% to 90% of those were observed once. The ten largest account for over 2% of the sample. Source material: PBMCs or T cells enriched from blood (not recorded which). These TCRs come from a woman in her thirties or forties with acute COVID-19.

The V gene is TRBV2, the J gene TRBJ2-6; 8 nucleotides line up with TRBD1. The V and J ends lost 8 bases and 4 bases, in that order; junction bases with no gene match: 7. This CDR3 comprises 15 residues. Germline-derived CDR1 and CDR2 are SNHLY and FYNNEI. The CDR3 DNA reads TGTGCCAGCCGCGACAGGGGATTGGGGGCCAACGTCCTGACTTTC. Translating it yields CASRDRGLGANVLTF.

The chain is built from TRBV27 and TRBJ2-7; no firm D call. Germline CDR1 reads MNHEY; CDR2 reads SMNVEV (reference sequence). V was cut by 2 bases and J by 6 bases, with 20 bases left in between. The CDR3 has 16 amino acids. The CDR3 loop reads CASSLNHPLKTGEQYF. The CDR3 coding sequence is TGTGCCAGCAGTTTAAATCACCCCCTAAAAACGGGCGAGCAGTACTTC.

V gene TRBV7-2 combines with J gene TRBJ1-4; D is ambiguous. Germline V gene sequence: CDR1 SGHTA, CDR2 FQGNSA. The V end was cut by 5 bases, the J end by 3 bases, with 13 bases between. The CDR3 spans 15 residues. The CDR3 sequence: CASSINGAANEKLFF. In DNA form, the CDR3 reads TGTGCCAGCAGCATAAACGGTGCGGCTAATGAAAAACTGTTTTTT.

CDR3 sequence: CASRGGGTEIASYEQYF. The CDR3 DNA is TGCGCCAGCAGGGGCGGGGGGACAGAGATCGCAAGCTACGAGCAGTACTTC. J is TRBJ2-7 and V is TRBV10-1; TRBD2 is a possible D gene (8 bases). Deletions cut 6 bases from V and 3 bases from J, with 24 bases between. Germline CDR1 is WNHNN and CDR2 is SYGVQD (reference sequence). CDR3 length: 17 amino acids.

The J gene is TRBJ1-6, the V gene TRBV4-1, with D hard to call. From germline, CDR1 is MGHRA and CDR2 YSYEKL. The CDR3 extends over 15 amino acids. V shed 0 bases and J shed 7 bases, with 10 bases lying between them. Written as DNA, the CDR3 is TGCGCCAGCAGCCAAGAACCCTACCCAAATTCACCCCTCCACTTT. Translating it yields CASSQEPYPNSPLHF.

This clone was detected only once. J is TRBJ1-2 and V is TRBV9, with 10 bases lining up with TRBD1. This CDR3 has 14 residues. V dropped 3 bases and J dropped 7; count of bases not matched to a gene: 6. Looked up from germline, CDR1 is SGDLS and CDR2 is YYNGEE. CDR3 loop: CASSAQGQGFGYTF. Here the CDR3 DNA reads TGTGCCAGCAGCGCACAGGGACAGGGGTTTGGCTACACCTTC. Looking up the rest from reference TRBV9 and TRBJ1-2 gives the full variable domain: DSGVTQTPKHLITATGQRVTLRCSPRSGDLSVYWYQQSLDQGLQFLIQYYNGEERAKGNILERFSAQQFPDLHSELNLSSLELGDSALYFCASSAQGQGFGYTFGSGTRLTVV.

This chain connects TRBV7-2 to TRBJ2-3; 9 bases match TRBD2. CDR3 length: 16 residues. J was trimmed by 7 bases and V by 5 bases; bases with no gene match: 13. Germline CDR1 SGHTA, CDR2 FQGNSA. The DNA for the CDR3 is TGTGCCAGCAGCCCTCTGGGGCGGGAGGGCGGATATACGCAGTATTTT. Translation: CASSPLGREGGYTQYF.

The genes are TRBV4-2 and TRBJ2-1; TRBD2 aligns across 8 bases. Per the germline V gene, CDR1 is LGHNA and CDR2 is YNFKEQ. This CDR3 region has 16 residues. J gave up 2 bases and V 3 bases, and 6 bases lay outside the gene matches. The CDR3 sequence: CASSQEAGAAYNEQFF. The CDR3, as DNA: TGTGCCAGCAGCCAGGAAGCGGGGGCAGCCTACAATGAGCAGTTCTTC.

The genes are TRBV18 and TRBJ2-3; 8 bases agree with TRBD2. V was pared by 4 bases and J by 4 bases, with 4 bases of the junction left unmatched. Germline V gene data show CDR1 as KGHSH and CDR2 as LQKENI. The CDR3 loop spans 14 amino acids. The CDR3 nucleotides are TGTGCCAGCTCACTCACCGGGAGGGCAGATACGCAGTATTTT. This codes for CASSLTGRADTQYF.

The chain joins TRBV3-1 (or the pseudogene TRBV3-2) to TRBJ1-1, with 8 bases fitting TRBD1. Germline CDR1 is LGHDT and CDR2 is YNNKEL (reference sequence). J lost 12 bases, V lost 4 bases, and 10 bases had no gene match. The CDR3 length is 13 residues. The CDR3 DNA reads TGTGCCAGCAGCCTCACGTACAGGGGGAAAACTTTCTTT. Encoded protein: CASSLTYRGKTFF.

This chain connects TRBV18 to TRBJ1-5; TRBD1 might be the D (6 bases). From germline, CDR1 is KGHSH and CDR2 LQKENI. The V gene lost 2 bases and the J gene lost 2 bases, with 13 bases spanning the gap. This CDR3 spans 16 amino acids. The DNA for the CDR3 is TGTGCCAGCTCACCAGGTACAGGGTTCGGCAATCAGCCCCAGCATTTT. Protein sequence: CASSPGTGFGNQPQHF.

This rearrangement joins TRBV5-1 to TRBJ2-7; D remains ambiguous. CDR1 and CDR2 (germline): SGHRS, YFSETQ. Trimming removed 0 bases at V and 2 bases at J, with 6 bases between. The CDR3 sequence is 13 residues long. The DNA for the CDR3 is TGCGCCAGCAGCTTGGCCTCCCCCTACGAGCAGTACTTC. The encoded protein is CASSLASPYEQYF.

The chain employs TRBV12-5 and TRBJ2-7; 7 bases line up with TRBD2. The CDR3 runs 22 residues. CDR1 and CDR2 (germline): LGHNT, FRNRAP. The V gene end was trimmed by 1 base and the J gene end by 4 bases; junction bases not matched to a gene: 28. The CDR3 DNA reads as TGTGCTAGTGGTTTGGCGCAAACCGGGACCACATTAGGGAATCTAGCGGAGTACGAGCAGTACTTC. Translating gives CASGLAQTGTTLGNLAEYEQYF.

The rearrangement joins TRBV10-2 to TRBJ1-4; D is perhaps TRBD1 (6 bases). The V gene's germline CDR1 is WSHSY and CDR2 SAAADI. Trimming took 6 bases from V and 8 from J, leaving 16 bases between them. The CDR3 spans 14 residues. The CDR3 protein is CASRAGGAVEKLFF. The CDR3 nucleotides read TGCGCCAGCAGGGCGGGGGGGGCCGTGGAAAAACTGTTTTTT.

The chain joins TRBV5-8 to TRBJ1-4; D is unresolved. Trimming left V 6 bases short and J 0 bases short, with 12 bases between. Per germline, CDR1 SGHTS and CDR2 YDEGEE. This CDR3 is built from 15 residues. The CDR3 here is CASTAYSATNEKLFF. CDR3 nucleotides: TGTGCCAGCACCGCTTACAGTGCAACTAATGAAAAACTGTTTTTT.

The chain uses TRBV7-2 and TRBJ1-2; the match to TRBD1 covers 10 bases. V shed 2 bases and J 4 bases; nucleotides not matched to a gene: 1. The germline CDR1 and CDR2 sequences are SGHTA and FQGNSA. The CDR3 runs 14 residues. The CDR3 nucleotides are TGTGCCAGCAGCTTAAGGGACAGGGGCTATGGCTACACCTTC. This translates into CASSLRDRGYGYTF.

In nucleotides, the CDR3 is TGTGCCAGCAGGACAGGATATAGCACAGATACGCAGTATTTT. It translates to CASRTGYSTDTQYF. The rearrangement links TRBV2 to TRBJ2-3; TRBD1 is a possible D gene (6 bases). The length of the CDR3 is 14 residues. V was trimmed by 6 bases and J by 0 bases, leaving 10 bases between them. From germline, CDR1 is SNHLY and CDR2 FYNNEI.

This CDR3 reads CSVATSYEQFF. The CDR3 bases are TGCAGCGTTGCGACTAGCTATGAGCAGTTCTTC. This chain links TRBV29-1 with TRBJ2-1; the match to TRBD2 covers 7 bases. CDR1 SQVTM and CDR2 ANQGSEA come from the germline V gene. Germline trimming cut 4 bases from V and 8 bases from J; bases unmatched to any gene: 2. This CDR3 has 11 amino acids.

V is TRBV6-5 and J is TRBJ2-7; 7 positions match TRBD1. Germline V gene lookup returns CDR1 MNHEY and CDR2 SVGAGI. V shed 7 bases, J shed 2 bases, and the junction held 8 bases outside the gene matches. The CDR3 runs to 14 residues. CDR3 nucleotide sequence: TGTGCCAGCACGGGGCCCGACAGGGCCTACGAGCAGTACTTC. Protein sequence: CASTGPDRAYEQYF.

The chain employs TRBV28 and TRBJ2-1; 11 nucleotides agree with TRBD1. This CDR3 is 16 amino acids long. CDR1 is MDHEN, CDR2 SYDVKM, per germline. Trimming took 5 bases from V and 3 from J; bases not matched to a gene: 6. CDR3 bases: TGTGCCAGCAGTCCGCCCGGGACAGGGGGCTACAATGAGCAGTTCTTC. Protein: CASSPPGTGGYNEQFF.

The V gene is TRBV25-1, the J gene TRBJ1-4; TRBD1 agrees at 7 bases. The CDR3 is made up of 13 amino acids. In germline, CDR1 is MGHDK, CDR2 SYGVNS. With V trimmed by 10 bases and J by 8 bases, 10 bases remained unmatched. CDR3 region: CATRPGQLEKLFF. The CDR3 DNA reads as TGTGCCACCCGACCGGGACAGTTGGAAAAACTGTTTTTT.

The gene calls are TRBV19 and TRBJ2-2; 7 bases map to TRBD1. The CDR3 is made up of 18 amino acids. V was clipped by 5 bases and J by 0 bases; unmatched bases: 12. Germline V CDR1 and CDR2: LNHDA, SQIVND (reference sequence). The CDR3 DNA reads TGTGCCAGTAGTGGCCGACAGGGTACCTTTGCGAACACCGGGGAGCTGTTTTTT. This translates into CASSGRQGTFANTGELFF.

The V gene is TRBV19, the J gene TRBJ2-5; D is ambiguous. This CDR3 region has 14 residues. Trimming stripped 5 bases from V and 2 bases from J, with 12 bases between. Germline lookup yields CDR1 LNHDA and CDR2 SQIVND (reference sequence). CDR3 sequence: CASSPRTTQETQYF. CDR3 in DNA: TGTGCCAGTAGTCCGAGAACGACTCAAGAGACCCAGTACTTC.

The V gene is TRBV29-1, the J gene TRBJ1-2; possibly TRBD1 for D (6 bases). The CDR3 length is 13 residues. In germline, CDR1 is SQVTM, CDR2 ANQGSEA. With 5 bases removed from V and 3 bases from J, the gap between germline ends came to 13 bases. The CDR3 sequence is CSVKQGDYYGYTF. In DNA, the CDR3 is TGCAGCGTTAAACAGGGTGATTACTATGGCTACACCTTC.

The genes are TRBV2 and TRBJ1-6; 7 bases are a match to TRBD1. The junction had 17 bases not matched to a gene; V was cut back by 8 bases and J by 13 bases. The CDR3 is made up of 15 amino acids. Germline values: CDR1 SNHLY, CDR2 FYNNEI. CDR3 nucleotides: TGTGCCAGCTCCAGGGGGGCCCAGGCCCGAAGTCCCCTCCACTTT. It codes for CASSRGAQARSPLHF.

V usage is TRBV4-1 and J usage is TRBJ2-7; possibly TRBD1 for D (5 bases). The CDR3 sequence is 17 residues long. Trimming removed 2 bases from V and 4 bases from J, with 21 bases in between. CDR1 is MGHRA, CDR2 YSYEKL, per germline. This chain's CDR3 is CASSQTTISGFPYEQYF. The CDR3 DNA sequence: TGCGCCAGCAGCCAAACCACTATTTCAGGGTTTCCGTACGAGCAGTACTTC.

The gene calls are TRBV19 and TRBJ2-1, with D unresolved. The CDR3 is 12 residues long. Germline lookup yields CDR1 LNHDA and CDR2 SQIVND (reference sequence). Trimming pared 1 base from V and 6 bases from J, leaving 4 bases between. CDR3 DNA: TGTGCCAGTAGTATAGGAGGCAATGAGCAGTTCTTC. It translates to CASSIGGNEQFF.

The chain carries TRBV9 and TRBJ2-2; a weak D match, TRBD2 (6 bases). CDR3 size: 17 residues. Trimming left V 1 base short and J 5 bases short, with 18 bases between. Germline CDR1 SGDLS, CDR2 YYNGEE. CDR3 amino acids: CASSVRSGTGGTGELFF. DNA for the CDR3: TGTGCCAGCAGCGTAAGGTCAGGGACTGGGGGTACCGGGGAGCTGTTTTTT.